These 16 T cell receptor beta chains came from one sample sequenced in a study of blood T cell repertoires in COVID-19. Here immunoSEQ multiplex PCR was the method, and the copy in TCRdb shows in-frame clones only, minus some. The sample lists around 250,000 clones; about 90% were seen once. The material sequenced was PBMCs or T cells enriched from blood (not recorded which). The receptors were gathered from a human donor in a cohort exposed to, infected with or recovered from COVID-19 (not recorded which). The donor label of this sample is uncertain.

J is TRBJ2-4 and V is TRBV9; D is ambiguous. The germline V and J ends were trimmed by 1 base and 9 bases, with 17 bases remaining between them. Germline V gene lookup returns CDR1 SGDLS and CDR2 YYNGEE. This CDR3 has 15 amino acids. The CDR3 DNA reads as TGTGCCAGCAGCGTAAGGAGCGAAGGAGACGGCATTCAGTACTTC. The encoded protein is CASSVRSEGDGIQYF.

The chain has TRBV6-5 and TRBJ2-2; 7 bases line up with TRBD2. CDR3 size: 15 residues. V lost 6 bases and J lost 1; bases outside the gene matches: 5. Per germline, CDR1 MNHEY and CDR2 SVGAGI. The CDR3 is CASRRWGGNTGELFF. The CDR3 bases are TGTGCCAGCAGGAGGTGGGGGGGGAACACCGGGGAGCTGTTTTTT.

The chain has TRBV2 and TRBJ1-2; D unresolved. Germline assignment: CDR1 SNHLY and CDR2 FYNNEI. There are 13 residues in the CDR3. The V and J ends lost 2 bases and 6 bases respectively, with 10 bases between them. The CDR3 is CASSETRGHGYTF. For the CDR3, the DNA is TGTGCCAGCAGTGAAACCCGCGGGCATGGCTACACCTTC.

This chain joins TRBV18 and TRBJ1-2; 7 bases line up with TRBD1. Germline assignment: CDR1 KGHSH and CDR2 LQKENI. Trimming took 1 base from V and 11 from J; bases not matched to a gene: 7. The CDR3 has 13 residues. In DNA form, the CDR3 reads TGTGCCAGCTCACCACAACAGGGGAGATTTTACACCTTC. Translating it yields CASSPQQGRFYTF.

The chain employs TRBV4-1 and TRBJ2-2, with unresolved D. V lost 5 bases to trimming and J lost 0 bases, with 7 bases between them. The CDR3 loop spans 14 amino acids. Germline V CDR1 and CDR2: MGHRA, YSYEKL. The CDR3 is CASSVVTNTGELFF. The CDR3 DNA reads as TGCGCCAGCAGCGTAGTCACGAACACCGGGGAGCTGTTTTTT.

The CDR3 sequence is CASSPTSGGAGGELFF. The CDR3 DNA reads TGTGCCAGCAGCCCGACTAGCGGGGGGGCTGGCGGGGAGCTGTTTTTT. J is TRBJ2-2 and V is TRBV7-3; 14 bases line up with TRBD2. Germline CDR1 and CDR2: SGHTA and FQGTGA. This CDR3 is built from 16 residues. With 5 bases clipped from V and 7 bases from J, the junction kept 6 bases outside the gene matches.

The V gene is TRBV12-3 or TRBV12-4, the J gene TRBJ1-1, with D tentatively TRBD1 (6 bases). The CDR3 is made up of 12 amino acids. Trimming took off 8 bases at V and 4 bases at J, with 11 bases between the two ends. CDR3 region: CASHRVGTEAFF. The CDR3 region has the DNA TGTGCCAGCCACAGGGTCGGCACTGAAGCTTTCTTT.

The chain links TRBV6-1 to TRBJ1-5; 10 nucleotides match TRBD1. Trimming removed 4 bases from V and 2 bases from J; junction bases left unmatched: 14. Germline V lookup: CDR1 MNHNS, CDR2 SASEGT. This CDR3 contains 19 residues. The CDR3 DNA follows: TGTGCCAGCAGTGCGTCCTCGGACAGGGGGGCTAGTGGCAATCAGCCCCAGCATTTT. This sequence encodes CASSASSDRGASGNQPQHF.

The gene calls are TRBV6-2 or TRBV6-3 and TRBJ2-1, with 12 bases fitting TRBD2. The CDR3 is 20 amino acids. Germline CDR1 and CDR2: MNHEY and SVGEGT. J was trimmed by 0 bases and V by 6 bases; bases with no gene match: 15. CDR3 sequence: CASSPSRLAGDPSSYNEQFF. The CDR3 region has the DNA TGTGCCAGCAGCCCATCAAGACTAGCGGGGGACCCGAGCTCCTACAATGAGCAGTTCTTC.

The chain couples TRBV2 to TRBJ1-1, with D unclear. In germline, CDR1 is SNHLY, CDR2 FYNNEI. The ends were cut back, 5 bases at V and 0 bases at J, with 7 bases in the middle. This CDR3 region has 13 residues. CDR3 DNA: TGTGCCAGCAGTCCAAAAATGAACACTGAAGCTTTCTTT. Translation gives CASSPKMNTEAFF.

For the CDR3, the DNA is TGTGCCAGCAGCCAAGGAAGGGGGACTAATGAAAAACTGTTTTTT. Translating gives CASSQGRGTNEKLFF. The V and J genes are TRBV14 and TRBJ1-4; the D gene is possibly TRBD1 (6 bases). V gave up 1 base and J gave up 2 bases, with 8 bases separating them. This CDR3 comprises 15 residues. Germline V CDR1 and CDR2: SGHDN, FVKESK.

CDR3 region: CASGLVIHRGTPNYGYTF. For the CDR3, the DNA is TGTGCTAGTGGTTTGGTAATCCACAGGGGAACTCCTAACTATGGCTACACCTTC. This chain links TRBV12-5 with TRBJ1-2, with 7 bases identical to TRBD1. The CDR3 has 18 residues. The germline V gene encodes CDR1 LGHNT and CDR2 FRNRAP. V was clipped by 0 bases and J by 0 bases; unmatched bases: 10.

This rearrangement joins TRBV18 to TRBJ2-1; TRBD2 matches at 7 bases. In germline, CDR1 is KGHSH, CDR2 LQKENI. The CDR3 is 18 residues long. The J segment lost 0 bases and the V segment lost 6 bases, leaving 14 bases of the junction unmatched. The DNA of the CDR3 is TGTGCCAGCTCCCGGACCTGGGAGGGTAGTTTCTCCTACAATGAGCAGTTCTTC. It translates to CASSRTWEGSFSYNEQFF.

This chain connects TRBV9 to TRBJ1-2; D is perhaps TRBD1 (6 bases). Germline CDR1 is SGDLS and CDR2 is YYNGEE. V lost 3 bases, J lost 2 bases, and 8 bases lay in between. There are 13 residues in the CDR3. CDR3 sequence (DNA): TGTGCCAGCAGCGAAGGGGGAAACTATGGCTACACCTTC. Its translation: CASSEGGNYGYTF.

This rearrangement joins TRBV30 to TRBJ1-1; possible D gene TRBD1, 6 bases. The CDR3 runs 14 residues. Trimming cost V 0 bases and J 1 base, with 9 bases left between them. In germline, CDR1 is GTSNPN, CDR2 SVGIG (reference sequence). As DNA, the CDR3 is TGTGCCTGGAGTGTCGGGGGGGCGAACACTGAAGCTTTCTTT. Encoded protein: CAWSVGGANTEAFF.

The gene calls are TRBV11-2 and TRBJ2-7, with TRBD2 matching over 12 bases. Germline CDR1 and CDR2: SGHAT and FQNNGV. The trim removed 1 base at V and 3 bases at J, leaving 7 bases unmatched. CDR3 length: 17 residues. CDR3 sequence: CASSLGGTSGLHYEQYF. CDR3 nucleotide sequence: TGTGCCAGCAGCTTAGGGGGGACTAGCGGGCTCCACTACGAGCAGTACTTC.